Ten or more counts support the clone carrying this T cell receptor (beta chain). Stated time point: before trial treatment. TRAV- and TRBV-specific primers primed first-strand cDNA, covering alpha and beta chains. A constant-region primer paired with the V-primer adapter amplified TCRs over about 20 PCR cycles. mRNA, after isolation, was amplified by in vitro transcription. One entry per CDR3 protein, called by TCRdb with MiXCR from the reads. The sample holds roughly 60,000 distinct CDR3 sequences, under 30% seen once. This entry is derived from a study of low-dose radiotherapy and immunotherapy resistance in tumors. Study context: Fractions of 1 Gy went to Cohort 2 every two weeks, for 13 Gy over 26 weeks.

The CDR3 covers 16 residues. Germline CDR1 is SGHRS and CDR2 is YFSETQ. Trimming shortened V by 2 bases and J by 3 bases, and 18 bases separated the two germline ends. This chain connects TRBV5-1 to TRBJ2-7; D unclear. Material: PBMCs, obtained before treatment. The source of this sequence is a male donor with prostate cancer. The DNA for the CDR3 is TGCGCCAGCAGCTTTTCCCCCGAGAGGCCCCTCTACGAGCAGTACTTC. It yields the protein CASSFSPERPLYEQYF.